This TCR beta chain was identified in a study of post-analysis software for immune sequencing data. On the study more broadly: Included among the disease courses, which were recorded for the cohort, were relapsing-remitting, secondary progressive and progressive-relapsing multiple sclerosis. Study-wide points: Those samples that were prepared in the same batch co-clustered strongly by F measure. Patients with multiple sclerosis recorded significantly lower normalized Chao1 diversity than controls, the study found. Roughly five TRBV segments appeared more often in patients than in controls, and TRBV5-6, TRBV5-1 and TRBV20-1 were among these.

Germline V CDR1 and CDR2: SGHKS, YYEKEE (reference sequence). The CDR3 loop spans 15 amino acids. V gave up 4 bases and J gave up 1 base; unmatched junction bases: 4. Concerning this clonotype itself: The antigen remains unidentified.

TCR beta cDNA libraries had unique molecular identifiers. From the PCR reads, TCRdb called clonotypes with MiXCR, one entry per CDR3 protein. The table lists about 430,000 distinct CDR3 sequences, roughly 40% of them singletons. Material for sequencing was blood. V and J are TRBV5-5 and TRBJ1-2; 10 bases line up with TRBD1. The sequence derives from a girl aged 2 to 9 with multiple sclerosis. CDR3 region: CASSIGQGGNYGYTF. As DNA, the CDR3 is TGTGCCAGCAGCATCGGACAGGGGGGTAACTATGGCTACACCTTC.